A single sample is the source of the 20 T cell receptor beta chains below, sequenced in a study of T cells in Graves' hyperthyroidism and ophthalmopathy. The TCR beta CDR3 regions underwent amplification using RNA transcripts as the source. The HTBI primer set served for first-round RT-PCR of the TCR CDR3. Each CDR3 protein gets one entry after TCRdb re-called the multiplex PCR reads with MiXCR. This table has around 690,000 distinct CDR3 sequences, less than 25% appearing once. The sequencing sample was made of blood. These receptors came from a man aged 30-40 years with Graves' ophthalmopathy.

The CDR3, as DNA: TGTGCCGGTCCGTCGGGACTAGCGGGTAATGAGCAGTTCTTC. Encoded protein: CAGPSGLAGNEQFF. The V gene is TRBV2, the J gene TRBJ2-1; 12 nucleotides agree with TRBD2. Germline V gene lookup returns CDR1 SNHLY and CDR2 FYNNEI. There are 14 residues in the CDR3. The trim removed 11 bases at V and 7 bases at J, leaving 9 bases unmatched.

This clonotype was detected only a few times. This chain joins TRBV27 and TRBJ2-7, with 7 bases aligning to TRBD1. Unmatched junction bases numbered 12, after V lost 5 bases and J lost 5 bases. Germline values: CDR1 MNHEY, CDR2 SMNVEV (reference sequence). This CDR3 comprises 15 residues. CDR3 sequence: CASSTSGTAPHEQYF. CDR3 DNA sequence: TGTGCCAGCAGTACCTCCGGGACAGCCCCCCACGAGCAGTACTTC.

This sequence joins TRBV13 and TRBJ2-5, with D possibly being TRBD2 (5 bases). V lost 6 bases, J lost 0 bases, and 8 bases lay in between. CDR1 and CDR2 from the germline V gene are PRHDT and FYEKMQ (reference sequence). CDR3 size: 13 residues. The CDR3 nucleotides read TGTGCCAGCAGAGTCGGGAACCAAGAGACCCAGTACTTC. This gives the protein CASRVGNQETQYF.

Many counts were recorded for this clonotype. This CDR3 is CASSRGTGGTEAFF. The DNA for the CDR3 is TGTGCCAGCAGCCGAGGGACAGGGGGCACTGAAGCTTTCTTT. V and J are TRBV11-2 and TRBJ1-1; 11 bases map to TRBD1. Germline V gene lookup returns CDR1 SGHAT and CDR2 FQNNGV. V shed 5 bases, J shed 4 bases, and the junction held 3 bases outside the gene matches. The CDR3 has 14 residues. Drawing the rest from reference TRBV11-2 and TRBJ1-1, the complete variable domain is EAGVAQSPRYKIIEKRQSVAFWCNPISGHATLYWYQQILGQGPKLLIQFQNNGVVDDSQLPKDRFSAERLKGVDSTLKIQPAKLEDSAVYLCASSRGTGGTEAFFGQGTRLTVV.

This clonotype occurred many times. The rearrangement joins TRBV11-2 to TRBJ2-1, with a tentative D call TRBD2 (6 bases). This CDR3 comprises 15 residues. V lost 1 base to trimming and J lost 5 bases, with 12 bases between them. Germline-derived CDR1 and CDR2 are SGHAT and FQNNGV. The CDR3 DNA follows: TGTGCCAGCAGCTTAGTTAGAGGGAGGAACAATGAGCAGTTCTTC. It specifies CASSLVRGRNNEQFF.

The chain couples TRBV6-1 to TRBJ1-1; no definite D call. This CDR3 is 13 amino acids long. V shed 6 bases and J shed 2 bases, with 10 bases lying between them. Germline CDR1 MNHNS, CDR2 SASEGT. CDR3 sequence: CASRTPTNTEAFF. CDR3 DNA sequence: TGTGCCAGCAGAACGCCAACCAACACTGAAGCTTTCTTT.

This clonotype was seen ten or more times. The chain carries TRBV7-2 and TRBJ1-6; the D gene is possibly TRBD1 (6 bases). Trimming took 1 base from V and 8 from J, leaving 15 bases between them. This CDR3 has 16 amino acids. CDR1 is SGHTA and CDR2 is FQGNSA in the germline V gene. CDR3 coding DNA: TGTGCCAGCAGCTTAGAATTTGGGGGCGCGGATTCACCCCTCCACTTT. This translates into CASSLEFGGADSPLHF.

This clonotype was recorded many times. The chain is built from TRBV2 and TRBJ2-7; 10 bases match TRBD2. The V and J ends lost 7 bases and 2 bases, in that order; junction bases with no gene match: 14. CDR3 length: 17 residues. Per germline, CDR1 SNHLY and CDR2 FYNNEI. The CDR3 region has the DNA TGTGCCAGCAACCTCAGGGGAACTAGCGGGGCTACCTACGAGCAGTACTTC. It is translated as CASNLRGTSGATYEQYF.

This clonotype was seen many times. The V call is TRBV27, the J call TRBJ2-7, with 7 bases lining up with TRBD2. The CDR3 is 16 amino acids. Germline lookup yields CDR1 MNHEY and CDR2 SMNVEV (reference sequence). Trimming cost V 6 bases and J 4 bases; bases outside gene matches: 15. CDR3: CASSPLFGGGRYEQYF. The CDR3, as DNA: TGTGCCAGCAGCCCCCTGTTTGGGGGGGGGAGGTACGAGCAGTACTTC.

The V call is TRBV6-2 or TRBV6-3, the J call TRBJ1-1; D is unresolved. The germline V gene encodes CDR1 MNHEY and CDR2 SVGEGT. V shed 5 bases and J shed 4 bases, with 11 bases lying between them. This CDR3 is 13 amino acids long. Here the CDR3 DNA reads TGTGCCAGCAGTACACACCGGGGCACTGAAGCTTTCTTT. Encoded protein: CASSTHRGTEAFF.

This clonotype occurred a few times. The V call is TRBV20-1, the J call TRBJ2-1; D call uncertain. The V gene lost 6 bases and the J gene lost 4 bases, with 13 bases spanning the gap. This CDR3 spans 13 amino acids. The V gene's germline CDR1 is DFQATT and CDR2 SNEGSKA (reference sequence). The CDR3 protein is CSAPRLRYNEQFF. DNA of the CDR3: TGCAGTGCACCCCGGTTGCGATACAATGAGCAGTTCTTC.

J is TRBJ2-2 and V is TRBV29-1, with TRBD2 matching over 13 bases. The germline V gene has CDR1 SQVTM and CDR2 ANQGSEA. The ends lost 1 base at V and 0 bases at J; junction bases unmatched: 8. The CDR3 sequence is 19 residues long. In DNA, the CDR3 is TGCAGCGTTGAAGTGAGGGGACTAGCGGGAAGTGCGAACACCGGGGAGCTGTTTTTT. Its translation: CSVEVRGLAGSANTGELFF.

V usage is TRBV6-6 and J usage is TRBJ1-5; D uncertain. Germline V lookup: CDR1 MNHNY, CDR2 SVGAGI (reference sequence). Trimming stripped 0 bases from V and 0 bases from J, with 15 bases between. The CDR3 totals 18 residues. The CDR3 loop reads CASSYSGRQRFSNQPQHF. For the CDR3, the DNA is TGTGCCAGCAGTTACTCTGGGCGACAAAGATTTAGCAATCAGCCCCAGCATTTT.

Only one count was recorded for this clonotype. V usage is TRBV27 and J usage is TRBJ2-2; 9 nucleotides align to TRBD2. With 5 bases clipped from V and 6 bases from J, the junction kept 10 bases outside the gene matches. Germline loops: CDR1 MNHEY, CDR2 SMNVEV (reference sequence). The CDR3 extends over 16 amino acids. The CDR3: CASSRLSGSESGELFF. Here the CDR3 DNA reads TGTGCCAGCAGTCGCCTTAGCGGGAGTGAATCCGGGGAGCTGTTTTTT.

The rearrangement joins TRBV9 to TRBJ2-7; 8 bases agree with TRBD2. Germline assignment: CDR1 SGDLS and CDR2 YYNGEE. Trimming cost V 0 bases and J 5 bases; bases outside gene matches: 10. The length of the CDR3 is 16 residues. The CDR3 spells CASSVEGGGRFHEQYF. The CDR3 bases are TGTGCCAGCAGCGTAGAAGGCGGCGGGAGGTTCCACGAGCAGTACTTC.

This clonotype was counted between two and nine times. V is TRBV5-1 and J is TRBJ2-3; D not certain. The CDR3 consists of 14 residues. The V end was cut by 0 bases, the J end by 5 bases, with 10 bases between. Germline CDR1 SGHRS, CDR2 YFSETQ. CDR3 DNA sequence: TGCGCCAGCAGCTTGGCCTCTCTAGGAGATACGCAGTATTTT. It codes for CASSLASLGDTQYF. The whole variable domain, remainder taken from reference TRBV5-1 and TRBJ2-3, is KAGVTQTPRYLIKTRGQQVTLSCSPISGHRSVSWYQQTPGQGLQFLFEYFSETQRNKGNFPGRFSGRQFSNSRSEMNVSTLELGDSALYLCASSLASLGDTQYFGPGTRLTVL.

This clonotype was seen a few times. The chain links TRBV10-3 to TRBJ1-3; 8 bases are shared with TRBD1. CDR1 ENHRY and CDR2 SYGVKD come from the germline V gene. The V segment lost 3 bases and the J segment 2 bases; nucleotides outside the gene matches: 3. The CDR3 runs to 15 residues. DNA for the CDR3: TGTGCCATCAGTGATCAGACAGGGGCTGGAAACACCATATATTTT. This translates into CAISDQTGAGNTIYF.

The chain recombines TRBV9 with TRBJ2-7, with D possibly TRBD1 on 6 matching bases. V was clipped by 4 bases and J by 6 bases, with 14 bases between them. In germline, CDR1 is SGDLS, CDR2 YYNGEE. The CDR3 totals 13 residues. The CDR3 here is CASSRGQWGEQYF. For the CDR3, the DNA is TGTGCCAGCAGCCGGGGACAATGGGGCGAGCAGTACTTC.

V usage is TRBV6-1 and J usage is TRBJ2-7; weak D call: TRBD2 (5 bases). The CDR3 has 13 residues. The germline gives CDR1 MNHNS, CDR2 SASEGT. With 7 bases removed from V and 0 bases from J, the gap between germline ends came to 10 bases. CDR3 sequence reads: CASKVAYSYEQYF. In DNA, the CDR3 is TGTGCCAGCAAGGTAGCGTACTCCTACGAGCAGTACTTC.

This clonotype was seen a handful of times. The rearrangement uses TRBV20-1 and TRBJ1-2; unclear D gene. The CDR3 has 11 amino acids. Per germline, CDR1 DFQATT and CDR2 SNEGSKA (reference sequence). V was trimmed by 6 bases and J by 8 bases, leaving 13 bases between them. CDR3 nucleotide sequence: TGCAGTGCCGCTTACCTCTCCGGCTACACCTTC. This codes for CSAAYLSGYTF.